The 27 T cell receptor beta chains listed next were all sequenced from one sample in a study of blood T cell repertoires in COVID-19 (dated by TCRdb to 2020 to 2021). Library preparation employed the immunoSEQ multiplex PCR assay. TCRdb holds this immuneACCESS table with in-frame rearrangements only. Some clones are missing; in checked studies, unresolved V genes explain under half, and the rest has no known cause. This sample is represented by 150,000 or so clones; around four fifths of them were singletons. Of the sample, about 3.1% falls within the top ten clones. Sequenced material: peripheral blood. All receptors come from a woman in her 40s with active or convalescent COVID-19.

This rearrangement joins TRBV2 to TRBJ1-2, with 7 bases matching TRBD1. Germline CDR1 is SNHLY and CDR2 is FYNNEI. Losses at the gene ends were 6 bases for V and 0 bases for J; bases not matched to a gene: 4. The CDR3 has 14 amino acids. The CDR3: CASSVGQANYGYTF. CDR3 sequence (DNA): TGTGCCAGCAGCGTTGGACAGGCTAACTATGGCTACACCTTC.

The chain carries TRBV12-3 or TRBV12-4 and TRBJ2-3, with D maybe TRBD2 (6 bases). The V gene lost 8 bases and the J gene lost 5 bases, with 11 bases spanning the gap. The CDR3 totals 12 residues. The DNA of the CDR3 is TGTGCCAGCGGGCGGGGATTAGATACGCAGTATTTT. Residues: CASGRGLDTQYF.

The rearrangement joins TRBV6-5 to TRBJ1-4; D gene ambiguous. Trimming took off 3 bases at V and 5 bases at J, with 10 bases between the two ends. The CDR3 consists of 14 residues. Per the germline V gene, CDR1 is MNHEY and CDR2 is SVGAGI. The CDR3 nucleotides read TGTGCCAGCAGTTATGAGGCGGGGAATGAAAAACTGTTTTTT. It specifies CASSYEAGNEKLFF.

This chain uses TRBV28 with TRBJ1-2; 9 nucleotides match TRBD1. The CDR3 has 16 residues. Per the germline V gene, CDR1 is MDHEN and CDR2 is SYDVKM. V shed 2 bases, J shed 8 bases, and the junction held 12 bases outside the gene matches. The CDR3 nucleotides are TGTGCCAGCAGTTTAACCGGGACAGGGTTTATGGGCGGCTACACCTTC. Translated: CASSLTGTGFMGGYTF.

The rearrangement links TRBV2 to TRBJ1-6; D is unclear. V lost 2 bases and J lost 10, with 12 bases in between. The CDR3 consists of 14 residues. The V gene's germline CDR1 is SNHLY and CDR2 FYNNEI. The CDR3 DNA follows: TGTGCCAGCAGTGAACTGCACAGTTCGTCACCCCTCCACTTT. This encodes CASSELHSSSPLHF.

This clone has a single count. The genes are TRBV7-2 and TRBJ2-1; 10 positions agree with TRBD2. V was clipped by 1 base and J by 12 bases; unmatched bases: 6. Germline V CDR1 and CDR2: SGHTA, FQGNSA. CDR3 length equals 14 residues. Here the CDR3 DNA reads TGTGCCAGCAGCTTAGGCTTAGCGGGAGGATGGCAGTTCTTC. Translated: CASSLGLAGGWQFF. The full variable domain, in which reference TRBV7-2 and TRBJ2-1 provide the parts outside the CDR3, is GAGVSQSPSNKVTEKGKDVELRCDPISGHTALYWYRQSLGQGLEFLIYFQGNSAPDKSGLPSDRFSAERTGGSVSTLTIQRTQQEDSAVYLCASSLGLAGGWQFFGPGTRLTVL.

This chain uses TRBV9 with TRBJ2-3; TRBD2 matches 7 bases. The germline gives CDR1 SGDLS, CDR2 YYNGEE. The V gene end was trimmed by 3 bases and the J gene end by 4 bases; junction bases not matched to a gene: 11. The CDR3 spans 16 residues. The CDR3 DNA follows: TGTGCCAGCAGCGGAAGCGGGACCCACGCATCAGATACGCAGTATTTT. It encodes CASSGSGTHASDTQYF. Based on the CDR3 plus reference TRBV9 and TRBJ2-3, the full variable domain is DSGVTQTPKHLITATGQRVTLRCSPRSGDLSVYWYQQSLDQGLQFLIQYYNGEERAKGNILERFSAQQFPDLHSELNLSSLELGDSALYFCASSGSGTHASDTQYFGPGTRLTVL.

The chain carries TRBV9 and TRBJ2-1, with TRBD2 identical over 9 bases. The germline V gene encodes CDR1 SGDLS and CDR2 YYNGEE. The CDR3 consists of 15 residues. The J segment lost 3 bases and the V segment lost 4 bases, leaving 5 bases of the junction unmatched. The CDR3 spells CASSPTSGLYNEQFF. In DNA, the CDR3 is TGTGCCAGCAGCCCGACTAGCGGACTCTACAATGAGCAGTTCTTC.

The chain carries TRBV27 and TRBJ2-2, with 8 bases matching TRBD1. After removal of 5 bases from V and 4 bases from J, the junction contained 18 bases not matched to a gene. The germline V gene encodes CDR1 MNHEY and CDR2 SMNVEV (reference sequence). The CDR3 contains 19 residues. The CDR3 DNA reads TGTGCCAGCAGTCGCCTAAGGCTCGCGGAGACAGGGGTCACCGGGGAGCTGTTTTTT. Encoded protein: CASSRLRLAETGVTGELFF.

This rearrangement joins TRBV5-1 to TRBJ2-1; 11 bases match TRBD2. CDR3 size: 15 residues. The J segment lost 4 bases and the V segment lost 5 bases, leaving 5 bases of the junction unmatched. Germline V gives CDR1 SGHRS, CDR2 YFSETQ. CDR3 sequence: CASRLTSGSYNEQFF. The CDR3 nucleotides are TGCGCCAGCAGACTTACTAGCGGGAGTTACAATGAGCAGTTCTTC. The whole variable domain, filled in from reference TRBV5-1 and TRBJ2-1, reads KAGVTQTPRYLIKTRGQQVTLSCSPISGHRSVSWYQQTPGQGLQFLFEYFSETQRNKGNFPGRFSGRQFSNSRSEMNVSTLELGDSALYLCASRLTSGSYNEQFFGPGTRLTVL.

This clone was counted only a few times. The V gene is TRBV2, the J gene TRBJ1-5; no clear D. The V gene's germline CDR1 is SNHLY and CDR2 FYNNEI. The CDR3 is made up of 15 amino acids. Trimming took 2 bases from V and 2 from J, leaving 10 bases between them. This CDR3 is CASSESDSRNQPQHF. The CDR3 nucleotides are TGTGCCAGCAGTGAATCGGACTCCCGCAATCAGCCCCAGCATTTT.

The CDR3 region has the DNA TGTGCCAGCAGCTTAGATGTGGGGGGATACTATGGCTACACCTTC. It encodes CASSLDVGGYYGYTF. This sequence joins TRBV11-2 and TRBJ1-2; TRBD1 is a possible D gene (5 bases). This CDR3 is built from 15 residues. In germline, CDR1 is SGHAT, CDR2 FQNNGV. Trimming shortened V by 0 bases and J by 3 bases, and 11 bases separated the two germline ends.

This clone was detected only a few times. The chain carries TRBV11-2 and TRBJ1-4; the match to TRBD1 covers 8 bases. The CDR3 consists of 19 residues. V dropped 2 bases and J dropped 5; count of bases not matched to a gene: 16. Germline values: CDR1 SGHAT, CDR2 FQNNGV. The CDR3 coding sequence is TGTGCCAGCAGCTTACTACTAGCCTCAGGGACAGGCGGGAATGAAAAACTGTTTTTT. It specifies CASSLLLASGTGGNEKLFF.

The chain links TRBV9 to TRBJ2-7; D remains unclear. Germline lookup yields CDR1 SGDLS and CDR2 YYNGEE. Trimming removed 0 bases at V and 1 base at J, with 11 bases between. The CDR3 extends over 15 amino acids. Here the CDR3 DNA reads TGTGCCAGCAGCGTAGGGCAGGCCTTTTCCTACGAGCAGTACTTC. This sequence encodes CASSVGQAFSYEQYF. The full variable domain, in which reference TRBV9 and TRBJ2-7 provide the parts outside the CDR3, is DSGVTQTPKHLITATGQRVTLRCSPRSGDLSVYWYQQSLDQGLQFLIQYYNGEERAKGNILERFSAQQFPDLHSELNLSSLELGDSALYFCASSVGQAFSYEQYFGPGTRLTVT.

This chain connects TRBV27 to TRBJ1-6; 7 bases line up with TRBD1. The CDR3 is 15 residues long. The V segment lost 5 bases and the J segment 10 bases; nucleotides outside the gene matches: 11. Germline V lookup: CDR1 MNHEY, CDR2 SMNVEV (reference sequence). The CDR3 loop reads CASSTTGEKGSPLHF. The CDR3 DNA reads TGTGCCAGCAGTACAACAGGGGAAAAAGGATCACCCCTCCACTTT.

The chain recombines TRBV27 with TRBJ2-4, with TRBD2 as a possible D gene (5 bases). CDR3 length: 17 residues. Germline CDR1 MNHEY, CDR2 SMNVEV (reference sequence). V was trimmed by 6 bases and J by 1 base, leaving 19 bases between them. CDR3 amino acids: CASSRLVSGMAKNIQYF. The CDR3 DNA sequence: TGTGCCAGCAGCCGCCTCGTCTCGGGGATGGCCAAAAACATTCAGTACTTC.

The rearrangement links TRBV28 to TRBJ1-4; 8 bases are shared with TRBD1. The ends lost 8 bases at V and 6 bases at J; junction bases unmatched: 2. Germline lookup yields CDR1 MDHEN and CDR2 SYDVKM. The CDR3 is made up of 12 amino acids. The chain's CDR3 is CASQGADEKLFF. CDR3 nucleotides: TGTGCCAGCCAGGGGGCGGATGAAAAACTGTTTTTT.

For the CDR3, the DNA is TGTGCCAGCAGCCAGATAGGCGGGAGGGGGCACAATGAGCAGTTCTTC. Protein product: CASSQIGGRGHNEQFF. This chain connects TRBV5-4 to TRBJ2-1; TRBD2 matches at 9 bases. In germline, CDR1 is SGHNT, CDR2 YYREEE (reference sequence). The CDR3 spans 16 residues. The V and J ends lost 4 bases and 5 bases, in that order; junction bases with no gene match: 10.

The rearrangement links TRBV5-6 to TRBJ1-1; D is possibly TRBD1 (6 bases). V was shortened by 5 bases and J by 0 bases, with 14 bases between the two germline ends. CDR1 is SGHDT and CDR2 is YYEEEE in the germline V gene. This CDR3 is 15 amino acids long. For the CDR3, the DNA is TGTGCCAGCAGTCCCTACAGGGTCATGAACACTGAAGCTTTCTTT. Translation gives CASSPYRVMNTEAFF.

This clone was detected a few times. CDR3 protein: CASSPGGAASPLHF. The DNA for the CDR3 is TGTGCCAGCAGCCCTGGCGGGGCGGCATCACCCCTCCACTTT. V gene TRBV28 combines with J gene TRBJ1-6; tentative D call: TRBD1 (5 bases). From germline, CDR1 is MDHEN and CDR2 SYDVKM. CDR3 size: 14 residues. V was cut by 6 bases and J by 10 bases, with 16 bases left in between. The whole variable domain, remainder taken from reference TRBV28 and TRBJ1-6, is DVKVTQSSRYLVKRTGEKVFLECVQDMDHENMFWYRQDPGLGLRLIYFSYDVKMKEKGDIPEGYSVSREKKERFSLILESASTNQTSMYLCASSPGGAASPLHFGNGTRLTVT.

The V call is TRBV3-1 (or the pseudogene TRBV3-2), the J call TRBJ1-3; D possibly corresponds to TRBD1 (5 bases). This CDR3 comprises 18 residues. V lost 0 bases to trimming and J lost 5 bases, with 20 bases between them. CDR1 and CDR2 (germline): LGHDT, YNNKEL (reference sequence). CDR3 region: CASSQDRGRFWVRNTIYF. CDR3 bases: TGTGCCAGCAGCCAAGATAGGGGAAGGTTTTGGGTTAGAAACACCATATATTTT.

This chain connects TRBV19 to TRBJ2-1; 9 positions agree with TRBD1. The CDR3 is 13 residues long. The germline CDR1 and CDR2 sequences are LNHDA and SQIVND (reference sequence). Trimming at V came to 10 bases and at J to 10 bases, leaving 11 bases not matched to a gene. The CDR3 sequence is CATSRDRDFEQFF. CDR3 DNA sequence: TGTGCCACCAGCCGGGACAGGGATTTCGAGCAGTTCTTC.

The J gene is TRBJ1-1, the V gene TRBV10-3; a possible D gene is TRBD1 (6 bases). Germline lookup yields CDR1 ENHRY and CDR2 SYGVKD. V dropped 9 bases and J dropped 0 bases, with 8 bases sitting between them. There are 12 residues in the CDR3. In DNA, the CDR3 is TGTGCCATTGGACAGTTGAACACTGAAGCTTTCTTT. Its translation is CAIGQLNTEAFF.

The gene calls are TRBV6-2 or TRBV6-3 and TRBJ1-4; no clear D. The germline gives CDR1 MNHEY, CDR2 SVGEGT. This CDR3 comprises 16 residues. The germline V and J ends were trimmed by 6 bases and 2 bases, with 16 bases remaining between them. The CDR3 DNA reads TGTGCCAGCAGCCCCTGGCGGAGGCAGACTAATGAAAAACTGTTTTTT. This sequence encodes CASSPWRRQTNEKLFF.

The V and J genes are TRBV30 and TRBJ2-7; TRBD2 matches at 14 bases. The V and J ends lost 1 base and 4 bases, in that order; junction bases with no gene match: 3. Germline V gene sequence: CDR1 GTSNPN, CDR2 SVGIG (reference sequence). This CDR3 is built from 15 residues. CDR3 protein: CAWSEGLAGVYEQYF. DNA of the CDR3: TGTGCCTGGAGTGAGGGACTAGCGGGAGTTTACGAGCAGTACTTC.

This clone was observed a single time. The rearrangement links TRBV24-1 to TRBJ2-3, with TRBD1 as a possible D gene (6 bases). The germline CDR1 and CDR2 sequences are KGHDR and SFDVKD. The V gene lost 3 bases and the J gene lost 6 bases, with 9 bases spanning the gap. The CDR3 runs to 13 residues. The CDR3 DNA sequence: TGTGCCACCAGTGATACAGGGTATGATACGCAGTATTTT. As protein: CATSDTGYDTQYF.

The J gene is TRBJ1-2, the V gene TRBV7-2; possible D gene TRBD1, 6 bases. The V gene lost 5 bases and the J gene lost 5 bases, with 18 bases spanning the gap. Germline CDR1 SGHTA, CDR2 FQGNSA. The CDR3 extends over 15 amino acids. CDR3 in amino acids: CASSLEGTPGYGYTF. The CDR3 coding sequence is TGTGCCAGCAGCCTAGAAGGGACACCCGGTTATGGCTACACCTTC.